The clone carrying this TCR beta chain was observed at least ten times. Its antigen is not identified. This entry comes from a study of metastatic and nonmetastatic thyroid tumors. For the study at large: The comparison covered peripheral blood and tumor or nodule tissue in malignant and benign thyroid patients. Study-level findings and limits: Patients with malignant thyroid tumors reportedly had significantly higher TCR beta diversity than those with benign nodules, in blood and tumor.

Through MiXCR, TCRdb re-clonotyped the PCR reads. This table holds roughly 35,000 clones, 16% found once. This CDR3 is built from 13 residues. V trimming: 5 bases; J trimming: 6 bases; junction bases outside the gene matches: 8. CDR1 is DFQATT and CDR2 is SNEGSKA in the germline V gene (reference sequence). None of the patients had undergone any treatment ahead of thyroid surgery. V gene TRBV20-1 combines with J gene TRBJ2-3, with 7 bases identical to TRBD2. The origin of this receptor is a female donor with papillary thyroid cancer or a benign thyroid nodule (not recorded which). Some clones in this sample may be carry-over from other donors' samples. Material: blood. DNA for the CDR3: TGCAGTGCTTGGGGCGGGGGAACGGATACGCAGTATTTT. Its translation: CSAWGGGTDTQYF.